The 15 T cell receptor beta chains below all came from one sample that was sequenced in a study of blood T cell repertoires in COVID-19. TCRdb keeps only in-frame clones here, not all; method: immunoSEQ multiplex PCR. This sample has about 200,000 clones, with roughly nine tenths found just once. The specimen sequenced was peripheral blood. The receptors here all came from a man aged 25 to 40 with acute or convalescent COVID-19.

The chain links TRBV5-4 to TRBJ2-7, with D perhaps matching TRBD1 (5 bases). Trimming cost V 2 bases and J 4 bases, with 13 bases left between them. Germline V gene sequence: CDR1 SGHNT, CDR2 YYREEE (reference sequence). This CDR3 comprises 14 residues. The CDR3 DNA sequence: TGTGCCAGCAGCTTTGGGGCAGGGCAATACGAGCAGTACTTC. The encoded protein is CASSFGAGQYEQYF.

The J gene is TRBJ2-7, the V gene TRBV28; unclear D gene. The V and J ends lost 5 bases and 2 bases respectively, with 10 bases between them. The CDR3 is 13 amino acids. Per the germline V gene, CDR1 is MDHEN and CDR2 is SYDVKM. The CDR3 nucleotides are TGTGCCAGCAGTGAAGAGGTACCCTACGAGCAGTACTTC. This translates into CASSEEVPYEQYF.

The chain carries TRBV30 and TRBJ1-5, with TRBD1 as a possible D gene (6 bases). V lost 0 bases, J lost 5 bases, and 17 bases lay in between. CDR3 length equals 16 residues. Germline V CDR1 and CDR2: GTSNPN, SVGIG (reference sequence). The CDR3 nucleotides are TGTGCCTGGAGTGTTCAGGGGCAGCTCACAGATCAGCCCCAGCATTTT. This gives the protein CAWSVQGQLTDQPQHF.

This clone was observed a few times. The gene calls are TRBV7-9 and TRBJ1-2, with TRBD1 matching 8 bases. Germline V gives CDR1 SEHNR, CDR2 FQNEAQ (reference sequence). V was clipped by 8 bases and J by 4 bases; unmatched bases: 6. The CDR3 covers 13 residues. The CDR3 sequence is CASGYRGIYGYTF. Here the CDR3 DNA reads TGTGCCAGCGGATACAGGGGGATCTATGGCTACACCTTC.

The chain combines TRBV28 with TRBJ1-4; 10 bases are shared with TRBD1. Per the germline V gene, CDR1 is MDHEN and CDR2 is SYDVKM. The CDR3 is made up of 16 amino acids. J was trimmed by 4 bases and V by 2 bases; bases with no gene match: 4. The DNA for the CDR3 is TGTGCCAGCAGTTTAGCCGGGACAGGGGATAATGAAAAACTGTTTTTT. This codes for CASSLAGTGDNEKLFF.

The chain recombines TRBV12-5 with TRBJ2-7, with D maybe TRBD2 (6 bases). V gave up 4 bases and J gave up 13 bases, with 20 bases separating them. Per germline, CDR1 LGHNT and CDR2 FRNRAP. This CDR3 has 13 amino acids. CDR3 coding DNA: TGTGCTAGTGGTTCCGGGCTATTGGAGGGGCAATACTTC. It encodes CASGSGLLEGQYF.

The chain employs TRBV27 and TRBJ2-1; 9 bases match TRBD2. The germline gives CDR1 MNHEY, CDR2 SMNVEV (reference sequence). This CDR3 region has 17 residues. With V trimmed by 5 bases and J by 5 bases, 13 bases remained unmatched. The CDR3 reads CASSRLTGTSRDNEQFF. The CDR3, as DNA: TGTGCCAGCAGTCGCCTGACCGGGACTAGCCGTGACAATGAGCAGTTCTTC.

The chain is built from TRBV9 and TRBJ2-2, with 9 bases matching TRBD1. CDR3 length: 16 amino acids. Losses at the gene ends were 4 bases for V and 5 bases for J; bases not matched to a gene: 9. Germline loops: CDR1 SGDLS, CDR2 YYNGEE. As DNA, the CDR3 is TGTGCCAGCAGCCCGGGGACAGGGACGGGGACCGGGGAGCTGTTTTTT. Translating gives CASSPGTGTGTGELFF.

This clone was picked up a small number of times. The gene calls are TRBV15 and TRBJ1-2, with no clear D. With 1 base removed from V and 14 bases from J, the gap between germline ends came to 17 bases. CDR1 and CDR2 (germline): LNHNV, YYDKDF (reference sequence). The CDR3 is made up of 13 amino acids. CDR3 protein: CATSRGEDEGRTF. In nucleotides, the CDR3 is TGTGCCACCAGCAGAGGCGAAGATGAGGGTAGAACCTTC.

This chain links TRBV14 with TRBJ2-7; maybe TRBD1 (5 bases). The CDR3 sequence is 18 residues long. Trimming stripped 4 bases from V and 4 bases from J, with 26 bases between. CDR1 SGHDN and CDR2 FVKESK come from the germline V gene. CDR3 sequence: CASSPVNYRRWSGYEQYF. The CDR3 DNA follows: TGTGCCAGCAGCCCTGTAAACTACAGGCGCTGGTCTGGTTACGAGCAGTACTTC. Together with reference TRBV14 and TRBJ2-7, the CDR3 gives the full variable domain: EAGVTQFPSHSVIEKGQTVTLRCDPISGHDNLYWYRRVMGKEIKFLLHFVKESKQDESGMPNNRFLAERTGGTYSTLKVQPAELEDSGVYFCASSPVNYRRWSGYEQYFGPGTRLTVT.

J is TRBJ1-2 and V is TRBV29-1, with D possibly TRBD1 on 5 matching bases. Trimming shortened V by 4 bases and J by 0 bases, and 9 bases separated the two germline ends. The germline gives CDR1 SQVTM, CDR2 ANQGSEA. The CDR3 totals 13 residues. CDR3 in DNA: TGCAGCGTTGCCCAGGGTACTAACTATGGCTACACCTTC. Translating gives CSVAQGTNYGYTF. The full variable domain, its missing parts supplied by reference TRBV29-1 and TRBJ1-2, is SAVISQKPSRDICQRGTSLTIQCQVDSQVTMMFWYRQQPGQSLTLIATANQGSEATYESGFVIDKFPISRPNLTFSTLTVSNMSPEDSSIYLCSVAQGTNYGYTFGSGTRLTVV.

The chain joins TRBV19 to TRBJ2-2, with TRBD1 matching over 9 bases. After removal of 7 bases from V and 4 bases from J, the junction contained 10 bases not matched to a gene. The CDR3 totals 16 residues. Germline CDR1 and CDR2: LNHDA and SQIVND (reference sequence). This CDR3 reads CASTTTRGQGTGELFF. The CDR3 coding sequence is TGTGCCAGTACCACCACAAGGGGACAGGGCACCGGGGAGCTGTTTTTT.

The chain combines TRBV28 with TRBJ1-1; D may be TRBD1 (6 bases). Trimming stripped 6 bases from V and 3 bases from J, with 17 bases between. The CDR3 loop spans 15 amino acids. Germline V gene lookup returns CDR1 MDHEN and CDR2 SYDVKM. In DNA, the CDR3 is TGTGCCAGCAGCTCGCCCCAGGGGTCATACACTGAAGCTTTCTTT. Translating gives CASSSPQGSYTEAFF. The complete variable domain, with remaining parts taken from reference TRBV28 and TRBJ1-1, reads DVKVTQSSRYLVKRTGEKVFLECVQDMDHENMFWYRQDPGLGLRLIYFSYDVKMKEKGDIPEGYSVSREKKERFSLILESASTNQTSMYLCASSSPQGSYTEAFFGQGTRLTVV.

The chain couples TRBV6-1 to TRBJ2-3; TRBD2 agrees at 7 bases. V gave up 1 base and J gave up 10 bases; unmatched junction bases: 20. There are 18 residues in the CDR3. The germline CDR1 and CDR2 sequences are MNHNS and SASEGT. CDR3 loop: CASSEDMPGLFVPRAQYF. The CDR3 DNA reads as TGTGCCAGCAGTGAAGACATGCCGGGACTATTCGTCCCGCGGGCGCAGTATTTT.

J is TRBJ1-2 and V is TRBV3-1 (or the pseudogene TRBV3-2); no definite D call. The V end was cut by 1 base, the J end by 8 bases, with 14 bases between. Per germline, CDR1 LGHDT and CDR2 YNNKEL (reference sequence). The CDR3 runs 14 residues. CDR3 protein: CASSQAIETGGYTF. CDR3 bases: TGTGCCAGCAGCCAAGCGATCGAGACTGGCGGCTACACCTTC.